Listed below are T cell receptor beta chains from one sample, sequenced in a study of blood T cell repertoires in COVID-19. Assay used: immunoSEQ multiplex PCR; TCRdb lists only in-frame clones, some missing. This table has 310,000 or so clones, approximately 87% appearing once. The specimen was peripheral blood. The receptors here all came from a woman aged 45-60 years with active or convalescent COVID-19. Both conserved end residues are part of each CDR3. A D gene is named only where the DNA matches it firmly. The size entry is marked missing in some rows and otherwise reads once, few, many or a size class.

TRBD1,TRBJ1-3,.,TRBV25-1,CASSESGQELSGNTIYF,TGTGCCAGCAGTGAATCGGGACAGGAACTCTCTGGAAACACCATATATTTT
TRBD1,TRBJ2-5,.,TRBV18,CASSGTEQETQYF,TGTGCCAGCTCGGGGACAGAACAAGAGACCCAGTACTTC
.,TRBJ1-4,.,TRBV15,CATSRGEATNEKLFF,TGTGCCACCAGCAGAGGGGAGGCAACTAATGAAAAACTGTTTTTT
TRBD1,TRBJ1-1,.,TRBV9,CASSQPPTGGEAFF,TGTGCCAGCAGCCAACCGCCTACAGGGGGTGAAGCTTTCTTT
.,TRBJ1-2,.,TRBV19,CASSIGAGRNGYTF,TGTGCCAGTAGTATAGGGGCAGGGCGGAATGGCTACACCTTC
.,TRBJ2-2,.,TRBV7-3,CASSLGTSGELFF,TGTGCCAGCAGCTTAGGGACTTCCGGGGAGCTGTTTTTT
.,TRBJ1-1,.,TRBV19,CASSIADSLNTEAFF,TGTGCCAGTAGTATCGCCGACAGCCTGAACACTGAAGCTTTCTTT
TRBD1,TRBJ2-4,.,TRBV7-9,CASSLDYRGNIQYF,TGTGCCAGCAGCTTAGACTACAGGGGGAACATTCAGTACTTC
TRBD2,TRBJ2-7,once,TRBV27,CASSLLAGYEQYF,TGTGCCAGCAGTTTACTAGCGGGGTACGAGCAGTACTTC
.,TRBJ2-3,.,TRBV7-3,CASSPGALDSTDTQYF,TGTGCCAGCAGCCCTGGGGCCCTAGACTCCACAGATACGCAGTATTTT
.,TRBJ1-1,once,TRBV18,CASSPSRDTEAFF,TGTGCCAGCTCACCCTCGCGGGACACTGAAGCTTTCTTT
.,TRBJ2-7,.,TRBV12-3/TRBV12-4,CASSSDKSYEQYF,TGTGCCAGCAGTTCCGACAAATCCTACGAGCAGTACTTC
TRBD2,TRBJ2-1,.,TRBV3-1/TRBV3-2,CASREGASGYNEQFF,TGTGCCAGCAGGGAAGGGGCTAGCGGATACAATGAGCAGTTCTTC
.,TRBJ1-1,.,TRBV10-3,CAISSQGQNTEAFF,TGTGCCATCAGTTCCCAGGGACAAAACACTGAAGCTTTCTTT
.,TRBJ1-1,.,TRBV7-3,CASSLYPQVPEAFF,TGTGCCAGCAGCCTATACCCCCAGGTCCCTGAAGCTTTCTTT
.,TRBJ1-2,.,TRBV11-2,CASSRRLGQSYYGYTF,TGTGCCAGCAGCCGACGGCTAGGACAGAGTTACTATGGCTACACCTTC
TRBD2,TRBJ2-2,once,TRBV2,CASSVSGTNTGELFF,TGTGCCAGCAGTGTTAGCGGGACTAACACCGGGGAGCTGTTTTTT
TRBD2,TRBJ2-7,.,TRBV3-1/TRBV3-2,CASSQGLAGDTYEQYF,TGTGCCAGCAGCCAAGGGCTAGCGGGAGACACCTACGAGCAGTACTTC
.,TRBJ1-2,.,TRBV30,CAWSLAGSYYGYTF,TGTGCCTGGAGCCTTGCGGGATCTTACTATGGCTACACCTTC
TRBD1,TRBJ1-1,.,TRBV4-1,CASSQGRTGFNGGLNTEAFF,TGCGCCAGCAGCCAGGGAAGGACAGGGTTCAACGGGGGTTTAAACACTGAAGCTTTCTTT
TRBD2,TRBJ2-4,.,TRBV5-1,CASSTAGGLAKNIQYF,TGCGCCAGCAGTACAGCGGGAGGTCTAGCCAAAAACATTCAGTACTTC
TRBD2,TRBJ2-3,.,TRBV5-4,CASSFTSGRGTDTQYF,TGTGCCAGCAGCTTCACTAGCGGGAGAGGTACAGATACGCAGTATTTT
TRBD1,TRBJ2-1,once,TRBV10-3,CAISEGDRANEQFF,TGTGCCATCAGTGAGGGTGACAGGGCCAATGAGCAGTTCTTC
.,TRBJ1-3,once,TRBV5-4,CASSRTGNTIYF,TGTGCCAGCAGCCGGACAGGAAACACCATATATTTT
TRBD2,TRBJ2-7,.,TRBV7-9,CASSITSGGYEQYF,TGTGCCAGCAGCATAACTAGCGGGGGATACGAGCAGTACTTC
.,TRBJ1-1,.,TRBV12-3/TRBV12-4,CASSIREILF,TGTGCCAGCAGTATCCGGGAGATCCTTTTT
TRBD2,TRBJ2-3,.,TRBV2,CASSEEAGGPDTQYF,TGTGCCAGCAGTGAAGAGGCGGGGGGCCCCGATACGCAGTATTTT
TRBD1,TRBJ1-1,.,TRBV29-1,CSTRQGSTEAFF,TGCAGCACCCGACAGGGGAGCACTGAAGCTTTCTTT
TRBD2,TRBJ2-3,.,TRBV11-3,CASSLSGGTDTQYF,TGTGCCAGCAGCTTGAGCGGGGGAACAGATACGCAGTATTTT
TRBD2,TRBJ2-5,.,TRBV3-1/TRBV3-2,CASSPRDSGRLRDLETQYF,TGTGCCAGCAGCCCCCGGGATAGCGGGAGATTGAGAGACTTGGAGACCCAGTACTTC
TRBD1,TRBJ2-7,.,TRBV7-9,CASSFLEETGSYEQYF,TGTGCCAGCAGCTTTTTGGAAGAGACAGGGTCCTACGAGCAGTACTTC
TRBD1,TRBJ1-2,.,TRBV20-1,CSASTRTGHGYTF,TGCAGTGCTAGTACCCGGACAGGGCATGGCTACACCTTC
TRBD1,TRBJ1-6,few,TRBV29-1,CSVSQGVDNSPLHF,TGCAGCGTTTCACAGGGGGTGGATAATTCACCCCTCCACTTT
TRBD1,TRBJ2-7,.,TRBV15,CATSRPGQGVLSYEQYF,TGTGCCACCAGCAGGCCGGGACAGGGTGTTCTCTCCTACGAGCAGTACTTC
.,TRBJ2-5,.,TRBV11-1,CASSFRLGGAQETQYF,TGTGCCAGCAGCTTTAGGCTCGGAGGGGCCCAAGAGACCCAGTACTTC
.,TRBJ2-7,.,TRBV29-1,CSAGTTRSYEQYF,TGCAGCGCTGGGACAACCCGCTCCTACGAGCAGTACTTC
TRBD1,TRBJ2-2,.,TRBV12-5,CASAWTGKNTGELFF,TGTGCTAGTGCTTGGACAGGAAAGAACACCGGGGAGCTGTTTTTT
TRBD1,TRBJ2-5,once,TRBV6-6,CASRTTGTYQETQYF,TGTGCCAGCAGAACGACAGGGACGTACCAAGAGACCCAGTACTTC
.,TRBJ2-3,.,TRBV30,CAWSVKRAGGTDTQYF,TGTGCCTGGAGTGTTAAACGGGCCGGGGGCACAGATACGCAGTATTTT
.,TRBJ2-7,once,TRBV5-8,CASSLSVGLANYEQYF,TGTGCCAGCAGCTTATCCGTGGGGCTAGCGAATTACGAGCAGTACTTC
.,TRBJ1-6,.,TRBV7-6,CASSLGGSSYNSPLHF,TGTGCCAGCAGCCTCGGGGGGAGCTCCTATAATTCACCCCTCCACTTT
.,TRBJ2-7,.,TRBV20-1,CSATVNYEQYF,TGCAGTGCCACGGTTAATTACGAGCAGTACTTC
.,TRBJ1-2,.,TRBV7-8,CASSLAYSNYGYTF,TGTGCCAGCAGCTTAGCGTACTCGAACTATGGCTACACCTTC
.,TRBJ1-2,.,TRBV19,CASSIAGRLYGYTF,TGTGCCAGTAGTATAGCCGGCAGACTCTATGGCTACACCTTC
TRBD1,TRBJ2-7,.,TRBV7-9,CASSSGTGGAQGYEQYF,TGTGCCAGCAGTTCCGGGACAGGGGGCGCTCAGGGGTACGAGCAGTACTTC
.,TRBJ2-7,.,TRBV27,CASSDKTDSYEQYF,TGTGCCAGCAGTGATAAGACAGACTCCTACGAGCAGTACTTC
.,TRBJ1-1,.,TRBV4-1,CASSQSGQKNTEAFF,TGCGCCAGCAGCCAGTCTGGACAGAAAAACACTGAAGCTTTCTTT
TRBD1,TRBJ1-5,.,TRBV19,CASGRTGASNQPQHF,TGTGCCAGTGGGCGGACAGGGGCGAGCAATCAGCCCCAGCATTTT